This T cell receptor (beta chain) stems from a study of PD-1 blockade in mismatch repair-deficient tumors. Study-level information: All were previously treated, progressing patients with 12 mismatch repair-deficient cancer types.

Repertoires were generated with immunoSEQ multiplex PCR, while TCRdb's copy carries only in-frame clones and drops some. The table lists approximately 38,000 clones, roughly 80% of them singletons. This CDR3 is 15 amino acids long. Germline values: CDR1 SGHRS, CDR2 YFSETQ. V dropped 0 bases and J dropped 3; count of bases not matched to a gene: 0. The specimen comprised peripheral blood, sampled 4 weeks after starting pembrolizumab. This sequence was found in an adult with mismatch repair-deficient cancer. This sequence joins TRBV5-1 and TRBJ2-5; 12 positions match TRBD2. CDR3 protein: CASSLGLAGEETQYF. CDR3 nucleotides: TGCGCCAGCAGCTTGGGACTAGCGGGAGAAGAGACCCAGTACTTC.